This T cell receptor beta chain was recovered during a study of monozygotic twins with inflammatory bowel disease. Eight separate reactions per sample served to make cDNA. TCRdb re-called the 5' RACE reads and gives one entry per CDR3 protein, without DNA. The sample has approximately 200,000 distinct CDR3 sequences, and its top ten clones hold under 8.5%. This CDR3 contains 14 residues. CDR1 and CDR2 from the germline V gene are DFQATT and SNEGSKA (reference sequence). This chain uses TRBV20-1 with TRBJ2-1; no DNA is available, so the TRBD2 call from TCRdb remains unchecked. Sequenced input: blood. The origin of this receptor is a human donor with ulcerative colitis or Crohn's disease, or a healthy co-twin of an affected twin (not recorded which). The CDR3 sequence: CSAISLAGYNEQFF.